One and the same sample provided the 21 T cell receptor beta chains below, sequenced in a study of T cell responses to AZD1222 COVID-19 vaccine. Some clones are missing from TCRdb's copy, which holds only in-frame ones; the method was immunoSEQ multiplex PCR. This sample has approximately 80,000 clones, with more than 80% found just once. Sequenced material: peripheral blood, taken on day 0 of AZD1222 vaccination. These TCRs come from an adult in good health.

The rearrangement joins TRBV24-1 to TRBJ2-7; 7 bases map to TRBD1. The CDR3 covers 14 residues. Germline CDR1 reads KGHDR; CDR2 reads SFDVKD. The V gene end was trimmed by 4 bases and the J gene end by 7 bases; junction bases not matched to a gene: 9. Written as DNA, the CDR3 is TGTGCCACCAGTGACCGGGACAGATACTGGGAGCAGTACTTC. It encodes CATSDRDRYWEQYF.

This chain links TRBV20-1 with TRBJ1-2, with D tentatively TRBD1 (6 bases). There are 13 residues in the CDR3. Germline V gene data show CDR1 as DFQATT and CDR2 as SNEGSKA (reference sequence). With 3 bases removed from V and 2 bases from J, the gap between germline ends came to 10 bases. In DNA form, the CDR3 reads TGCAGTGCTAGTGGGCAGGGGAACTATGGCTACACCTTC. It yields the protein CSASGQGNYGYTF.

V and J are TRBV30 and TRBJ1-1; perhaps TRBD1 as D (5 bases). The germline gives CDR1 GTSNPN, CDR2 SVGIG (reference sequence). The V end lost 0 bases, the J end lost 3 bases, and 11 bases lay between the germline ends. This CDR3 comprises 14 residues. The CDR3 region has the DNA TGTGCCTGGAGTGTTTTGGGGGTGGACACTGAAGCTTTCTTT. As protein: CAWSVLGVDTEAFF.

The chain combines TRBV5-1 with TRBJ1-1; no firm D call. CDR3 length equals 13 residues. The germline gives CDR1 SGHRS, CDR2 YFSETQ. The V gene lost 6 bases and the J gene lost 3 bases, with 12 bases spanning the gap. The CDR3 nucleotides are TGCGCCAGCATCCCGGTGGGTCACACTGAAGCTTTCTTT. Protein product: CASIPVGHTEAFF.

The genes are TRBV5-6 and TRBJ1-5; TRBD1 matches 11 bases. After removal of 3 bases from V and 4 bases from J, the junction contained 3 bases not matched to a gene. The germline CDR1 and CDR2 sequences are SGHDT and YYEEEE. The CDR3 covers 15 residues. The CDR3 spells CASSWGQGGNQPQHF. In DNA, the CDR3 is TGTGCCAGCAGCTGGGGACAGGGGGGTAATCAGCCCCAGCATTTT.

The chain carries TRBV5-4 and TRBJ2-5; the D is unclear. Trimming left V 4 bases short and J 1 base short, with 8 bases between. Germline CDR1 reads SGHNT; CDR2 reads YYREEE (reference sequence). There are 13 residues in the CDR3. The CDR3: CASSQSRQETQYF. CDR3 nucleotide sequence: TGTGCCAGCAGCCAATCCCGCCAAGAGACCCAGTACTTC.

V gene TRBV5-8 combines with J gene TRBJ1-3; D gene ambiguous. The CDR3 is 15 amino acids. Germline V lookup: CDR1 SGHTS, CDR2 YDEGEE. The germline V and J ends were trimmed by 5 bases and 0 bases, with 12 bases remaining between them. The CDR3 sequence: CASRRDMNSGNTIYF. CDR3 DNA: TGTGCCAGCAGACGCGACATGAACTCTGGAAACACCATATATTTT.

The V gene is TRBV6-6, the J gene TRBJ1-5, with D unresolved. Germline V lookup: CDR1 MNHNY, CDR2 SVGAGI (reference sequence). The V and J ends lost 6 bases and 2 bases respectively, with 17 bases between them. This CDR3 region has 16 residues. In DNA form, the CDR3 reads TGTGCCAGCAGCCTAGCCGCGGGCGCAGGCAATCAGCCCCAGCATTTT. Translating it yields CASSLAAGAGNQPQHF.

The chain carries TRBV3-1 (or the pseudogene TRBV3-2) and TRBJ2-3, with D possibly TRBD1 on 5 matching bases. The CDR3 contains 15 residues. The V gene's germline CDR1 is LGHDT and CDR2 YNNKEL (reference sequence). The V and J ends lost 5 bases and 0 bases respectively, with 12 bases between them. Written as DNA, the CDR3 is TGTGCCAGCAGCTGGACATATACTAGCACAGATACGCAGTATTTT. This translates into CASSWTYTSTDTQYF.

Remarks on this clone: The junction and the germline gene differ at one end; a read error may be behind it. CDR3: CASSNLGQAFF. The DNA of the CDR3 is TGTGCCAGCTCCAACCTCGGACAGGCTTTCTTC. The chain couples TRBV25-1 to TRBJ1-2; TRBD1 matches at 7 bases. The CDR3 runs to 11 residues. Germline lookup yields CDR1 MGHDK and CDR2 SYGVNS.

This chain links TRBV5-1 with TRBJ1-1; D is possibly TRBD1 (5 bases). The germline gives CDR1 SGHRS, CDR2 YFSETQ. V gave up 0 bases and J gave up 7 bases, with 10 bases separating them. The CDR3 consists of 13 residues. In DNA, the CDR3 is TGCGCCAGCAGCTTGGGGGGGAAGAATGAAGCTTTCTTT. Translated: CASSLGGKNEAFF.

This chain links TRBV6-2 or TRBV6-3 with TRBJ2-1; D gene unclear. With 4 bases removed from V and 6 bases from J, the gap between germline ends came to 13 bases. Germline assignment: CDR1 MNHEY and CDR2 SVGEGT. The CDR3 totals 14 residues. The CDR3 coding sequence is TGTGCCAGCAGTTTACAATTATACGGCAATGAGCAGTTCTTC. Its protein is CASSLQLYGNEQFF.

The rearrangement joins TRBV4-1 to TRBJ2-7; D not resolved. CDR3 length equals 16 residues. V dropped 0 bases and J dropped 1 base, with 13 bases sitting between them. From germline, CDR1 is MGHRA and CDR2 YSYEKL. The CDR3 DNA follows: TGCGCCAGCAGCCAAGATCTCGGAAGGTGGTCCTACGAGCAGTACTTC. Translating gives CASSQDLGRWSYEQYF.

The genes are TRBV3-1 (or the pseudogene TRBV3-2) and TRBJ1-5, with 8 bases aligning to TRBD1. The CDR3 loop spans 17 amino acids. The germline V gene has CDR1 LGHDT and CDR2 YNNKEL (reference sequence). J lost 5 bases, V lost 1 base, and 10 bases had no gene match. The CDR3 DNA sequence: TGTGCCAGCAGCCAAGGGGCCCCGGGACAGGTTCATCAGCCCCAGCATTTT. It is translated as CASSQGAPGQVHQPQHF.

This clone was counted only a few times. This chain connects TRBV10-3 to TRBJ1-2; D is uncertain. Germline values: CDR1 ENHRY, CDR2 SYGVKD. Trimming took 4 bases from V and 8 from J, leaving 11 bases between them. The CDR3 has 12 amino acids. CDR3 in DNA: TGTGCCATCAGTGCAGGCGTCGGGGGCTACACCTTC. It translates to CAISAGVGGYTF.

V and J are TRBV27 and TRBJ1-5; a weak D match, TRBD1 (5 bases). The V end lost 8 bases, the J end lost 2 bases, and 16 bases lay between the germline ends. The germline CDR1 and CDR2 sequences are MNHEY and SMNVEV (reference sequence). The CDR3 has 15 residues. The CDR3 loop is CASAWRGGGNQPQHF. The CDR3 DNA follows: TGTGCCAGCGCTTGGCGGGGAGGGGGCAATCAGCCCCAGCATTTT.

The chain uses TRBV6-1 and TRBJ1-3, with D unclear. The CDR3 spans 15 residues. The germline V gene encodes CDR1 MNHNS and CDR2 SASEGT. V lost 3 bases, J lost 1 base, and 10 bases lay in between. CDR3 residues: CASSEWQLSGNTIYF. CDR3 coding DNA: TGTGCCAGCAGTGAGTGGCAGCTTTCTGGAAACACCATATATTTT.

The chain uses TRBV7-2 and TRBJ1-4, with a weak D call TRBD1 (6 bases). Trimming removed 0 bases at V and 3 bases at J, with 14 bases between. Germline-derived CDR1 and CDR2 are SGHTA and FQGNSA. CDR3 length equals 17 residues. The CDR3 sequence: CASSLAQMAGANEKLFF. The CDR3 DNA reads as TGTGCCAGCAGCTTAGCGCAAATGGCAGGGGCTAATGAAAAACTGTTTTTT.

The rearrangement joins TRBV6-2 or TRBV6-3 to TRBJ1-2, with TRBD1 matching over 9 bases. Trimming took 0 bases from V and 5 from J; bases not matched to a gene: 4. Germline lookup yields CDR1 MNHEY and CDR2 SVGEGT. CDR3 length equals 15 residues. CDR3 DNA sequence: TGTGCCAGCAGTTACTCGGACAGGGGATGGTATGGCTACACCTTC. It encodes CASSYSDRGWYGYTF.

This chain links TRBV10-3 with TRBJ1-5, with D perhaps matching TRBD1 (6 bases). Between the trimmed V and J ends, which lost 6 bases and 1 base, there was a span of 10 bases. The CDR3 contains 14 residues. The germline V gene encodes CDR1 ENHRY and CDR2 SYGVKD. The CDR3 DNA reads TGTGCCATCAGGGACAGCGGGAGCAATCAGCCCCAGCATTTT. This encodes CAIRDSGSNQPQHF.

The chain couples TRBV25-1 to TRBJ1-2; TRBD1 might be the D (5 bases). Trimming shortened V by 4 bases and J by 4 bases, and 16 bases separated the two germline ends. The CDR3 is 15 residues long. Germline V gene data show CDR1 as MGHDK and CDR2 as SYGVNS. The CDR3 coding sequence is TGTGCCAGCAGTGGGGCGTCGGGGGGAGGCTATGGCTACACCTTC. Amino acid sequence: CASSGASGGGYGYTF.